The rows below give T cell receptor beta chains drawn from one sample of a study of T cell changes during pregnancy in multiple sclerosis. The data were produced by immunoSEQ multiplex PCR, yet TCRdb's version contains in-frame clones alone and is incomplete. Of more than 85,000 clones listed, almost 95% are singletons. The starting material was peripheral blood, obtained before pregnancy. Receptors were obtained from a female donor with multiple sclerosis, enrolled in a pregnancy study. The CDR3 runs from the conserved cysteine through the conserved F or W. Fields, in order: D gene, J gene, V gene, clone size, CDR3 protein, CDR3 DNA. D genes are given only for firm matches. Not all rows give a size; the values are once, few, many and, for expanded clones, a class.

d_call: TRBD2; j_call: TRBJ2-1; v_call: TRBV6-5; clone_size: -; cdr3_aa: CASRRTRGAEQFF; cdr3_nt: TGTGCCAGCAGACGGACTAGAGGGGCTGAGCAGTTCTTC
d_call: -; j_call: TRBJ1-5; v_call: TRBV21-1; clone_size: -; cdr3_aa: CASSKFGGPFNQPQHF; cdr3_nt: TGTGCCAGCAGCAAGTTCGGGGGACCCTTTAATCAGCCCCAGCATTTT
d_call: TRBD2; j_call: TRBJ2-1; v_call: TRBV9; clone_size: -; cdr3_aa: CASSVASGGYNEQFF; cdr3_nt: TGTGCCAGCAGCGTAGCTAGCGGGGGGTACAATGAGCAGTTCTTC
d_call: TRBD1; j_call: TRBJ2-5; v_call: TRBV7-3; clone_size: -; cdr3_aa: CASSLGQKETQYF; cdr3_nt: TGTGCCAGCAGCTTGGGACAGAAAGAGACCCAGTACTTC
d_call: TRBD2; j_call: TRBJ2-3; v_call: TRBV7-3; clone_size: once; cdr3_aa: CASSLETSGIKDTQYF; cdr3_nt: TGTGCCAGCAGCTTAGAGACCAGCGGGATTAAGGATACGCAGTATTTT
d_call: -; j_call: TRBJ2-7; v_call: TRBV7-8; clone_size: -; cdr3_aa: CASSLRESSYEQYF; cdr3_nt: TGTGCCAGCAGCTTAAGGGAGAGCTCCTACGAGCAGTACTTC
d_call: -; j_call: TRBJ1-1; v_call: TRBV25-1; clone_size: -; cdr3_aa: CASRGLRPEAFF; cdr3_nt: TGTGCCAGCAGGGGGCTGAGGCCTGAAGCTTTCTTT
d_call: TRBD1; j_call: TRBJ1-1; v_call: TRBV5-1; clone_size: -; cdr3_aa: CASSWGQGNTEAFF; cdr3_nt: TGCGCCAGCAGCTGGGGACAGGGGAACACTGAAGCTTTCTTT
d_call: TRBD2; j_call: TRBJ2-2; v_call: TRBV27; clone_size: -; cdr3_aa: CASSPRQGWGTSGAGELFF; cdr3_nt: TGTGCCAGCAGCCCCCGGCAGGGATGGGGGACTAGCGGGGCCGGGGAGCTGTTTTTT
d_call: -; j_call: TRBJ2-7; v_call: TRBV18; clone_size: once; cdr3_aa: CASSPEDRSHLNEQYF; cdr3_nt: TGTGCCAGCTCACCCGAAGACAGATCCCACCTCAACGAGCAGTACTTC
d_call: TRBD1; j_call: TRBJ2-5; v_call: TRBV5-1; clone_size: -; cdr3_aa: CASSRRQGMGETQYF; cdr3_nt: TGCGCCAGCAGCCGAAGACAGGGAATGGGAGAGACCCAGTACTTC
d_call: -; j_call: TRBJ1-1; v_call: TRBV5-1; clone_size: -; cdr3_aa: CASSLVGVNTEAFF; cdr3_nt: TGCGCCAGCAGCTTGGTCGGGGTGAACACTGAAGCTTTCTTT
d_call: TRBD1; j_call: TRBJ1-1; v_call: TRBV7-8; clone_size: -; cdr3_aa: CASSGEDRAEAFF; cdr3_nt: TGTGCCAGCAGCGGAGAAGACAGGGCAGAAGCTTTCTTT
d_call: -; j_call: TRBJ1-4; v_call: TRBV5-6; clone_size: once; cdr3_aa: CASSPAGGAGGEKLFF; cdr3_nt: TGTGCCAGCAGCCCGGCGGGGGGCGCAGGAGGGGAAAAACTGTTTTTT
d_call: -; j_call: TRBJ1-2; v_call: TRBV10-3; clone_size: -; cdr3_aa: CAVGQAYGYTF; cdr3_nt: TGTGCCGTGGGACAAGCGTATGGCTACACCTTC
d_call: -; j_call: TRBJ2-3; v_call: TRBV5-4; clone_size: -; cdr3_aa: CASSQWTFSSTDTQYF; cdr3_nt: TGTGCCAGCAGCCAATGGACATTCTCTAGCACAGATACGCAGTATTTT
d_call: TRBD2; j_call: TRBJ2-5; v_call: TRBV27; clone_size: -; cdr3_aa: CASSPTLAGVQETQYF; cdr3_nt: TGTGCCAGCAGTCCTACCTTAGCGGGAGTGCAAGAGACCCAGTACTTC
d_call: -; j_call: TRBJ1-1; v_call: TRBV19; clone_size: -; cdr3_aa: CASSIAGVESAFF; cdr3_nt: TGTGCCAGTAGTATCGCAGGGGTCGAGTCGGCTTTCTTT
d_call: -; j_call: TRBJ2-5; v_call: TRBV18; clone_size: -; cdr3_aa: CASSPQGSGETQYF; cdr3_nt: TGTGCCAGCTCACCCCAGGGTTCGGGAGAGACCCAGTACTTC
d_call: -; j_call: TRBJ2-3; v_call: TRBV18; clone_size: -; cdr3_aa: CASSLSGDTQYF; cdr3_nt: TGTGCCAGCTCACTTTCGGGAGATACGCAGTATTTT
d_call: -; j_call: TRBJ1-5; v_call: TRBV6-5; clone_size: -; cdr3_aa: CASSYGQNQPQHF; cdr3_nt: TGTGCCAGCAGTTACGGGCAGAATCAGCCCCAGCATTTT
d_call: TRBD2; j_call: TRBJ2-3; v_call: TRBV7-2; clone_size: -; cdr3_aa: CASSPDGLAGITDTQYF; cdr3_nt: TGTGCCAGCAGCCCCGACGGGTTAGCGGGTATCACAGATACGCAGTATTTT
d_call: TRBD1; j_call: TRBJ1-5; v_call: TRBV19; clone_size: -; cdr3_aa: CASSIDLLGQTINQPQHF; cdr3_nt: TGTGCCAGTAGTATAGACCTATTGGGACAGACCATTAATCAGCCCCAGCATTTT
d_call: TRBD1; j_call: TRBJ1-4; v_call: TRBV6-1; clone_size: -; cdr3_aa: CASSTGATTNEKLFF; cdr3_nt: TGTGCCAGCAGTACAGGGGCTACAACTAATGAAAAACTGTTTTTT
d_call: -; j_call: TRBJ1-1; v_call: TRBV9; clone_size: -; cdr3_aa: CASSVDSGRGGNTEAFF; cdr3_nt: TGTGCCAGCAGCGTAGATTCGGGAAGGGGGGGGAACACTGAAGCTTTCTTT
d_call: TRBD2; j_call: TRBJ2-7; v_call: TRBV5-6; clone_size: once; cdr3_aa: CASSLAGGDEQYF; cdr3_nt: TGTGCCAGCAGCTTGGCCGGGGGGGACGAGCAGTACTTC
d_call: -; j_call: TRBJ2-7; v_call: TRBV18; clone_size: -; cdr3_aa: CASSPTSTRAYEQYF; cdr3_nt: TGTGCCAGCTCACCAACGTCGACAAGAGCCTACGAGCAGTACTTC
d_call: TRBD2; j_call: TRBJ2-1; v_call: TRBV5-1; clone_size: -; cdr3_aa: CASSLGVTSGYNEQFF; cdr3_nt: TGCGCCAGCAGCTTAGGGGTGACTAGCGGGTACAATGAGCAGTTCTTC
d_call: TRBD1; j_call: TRBJ1-2; v_call: TRBV11-2; clone_size: -; cdr3_aa: CASSLVQGAHGYTF; cdr3_nt: TGTGCCAGCAGCTTAGTACAGGGGGCGCATGGCTACACCTTC
d_call: TRBD2; j_call: TRBJ2-1; v_call: TRBV5-4; clone_size: -; cdr3_aa: CASSAPGTSANEQFF; cdr3_nt: TGTGCCAGCAGCGCACCCGGGACTAGCGCCAATGAGCAGTTCTTC
d_call: -; j_call: TRBJ1-2; v_call: TRBV30; clone_size: -; cdr3_aa: CAWSVLYHGDNYGYTF; cdr3_nt: TGTGCCTGGAGTGTACTTTATCACGGAGATAACTATGGCTACACCTTC
d_call: TRBD1; j_call: TRBJ2-7; v_call: TRBV7-2; clone_size: -; cdr3_aa: CASSSGQGASEQYF; cdr3_nt: TGTGCCAGCAGCTCAGGACAGGGTGCGAGTGAGCAGTACTTC